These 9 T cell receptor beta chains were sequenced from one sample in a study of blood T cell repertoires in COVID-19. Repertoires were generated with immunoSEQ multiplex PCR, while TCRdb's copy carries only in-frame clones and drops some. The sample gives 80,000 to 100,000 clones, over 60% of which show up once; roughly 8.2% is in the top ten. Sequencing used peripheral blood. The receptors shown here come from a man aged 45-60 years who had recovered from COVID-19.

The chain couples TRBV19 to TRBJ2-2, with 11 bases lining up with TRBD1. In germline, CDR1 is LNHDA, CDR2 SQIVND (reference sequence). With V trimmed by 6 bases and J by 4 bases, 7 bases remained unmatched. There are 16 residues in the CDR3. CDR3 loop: CASRGTGGLGTGELFF. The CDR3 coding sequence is TGTGCCAGTAGGGGGACAGGGGGTTTAGGCACCGGGGAGCTGTTTTTT.

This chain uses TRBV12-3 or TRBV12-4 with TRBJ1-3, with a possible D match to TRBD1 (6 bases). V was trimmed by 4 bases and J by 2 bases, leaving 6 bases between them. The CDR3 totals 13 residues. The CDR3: CASSSGAGNTIYF. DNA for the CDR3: TGTGCCAGCAGTTCAGGGGCTGGAAACACCATATATTTT.

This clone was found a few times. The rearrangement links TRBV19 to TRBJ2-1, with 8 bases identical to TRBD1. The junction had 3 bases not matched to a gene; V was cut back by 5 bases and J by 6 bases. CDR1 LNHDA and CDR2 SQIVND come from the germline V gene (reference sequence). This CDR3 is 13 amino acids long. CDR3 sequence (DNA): TGTGCCAGTAGTGTGACAGGGGCCAATGAGCAGTTCTTC. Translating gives CASSVTGANEQFF.

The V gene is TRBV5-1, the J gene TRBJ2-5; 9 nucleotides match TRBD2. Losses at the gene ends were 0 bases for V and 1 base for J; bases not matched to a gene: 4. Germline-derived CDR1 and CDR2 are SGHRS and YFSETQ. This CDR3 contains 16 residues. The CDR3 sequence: CASSLVASGAQETQYF. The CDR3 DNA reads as TGCGCCAGCAGCTTGGTGGCTAGCGGGGCCCAAGAGACCCAGTACTTC.

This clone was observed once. As DNA, the CDR3 is TGTGCCAGCAGCTTAGCCCCGTCAGGGGTTGAAAAACTGTTTTTT. This translates into CASSLAPSGVEKLFF. The genes are TRBV7-6 and TRBJ1-4; possibly TRBD1 for D (6 bases). V was pared by 0 bases and J by 7 bases, with 12 bases between. The CDR3 has 15 residues. The germline gives CDR1 SGHVS, CDR2 FNYEAQ.

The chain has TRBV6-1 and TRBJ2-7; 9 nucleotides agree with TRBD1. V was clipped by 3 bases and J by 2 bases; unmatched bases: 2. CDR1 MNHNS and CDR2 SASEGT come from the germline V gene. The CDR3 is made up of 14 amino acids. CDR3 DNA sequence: TGTGCCAGCAGTGAGTACAGGGGGCCCTACGAGCAGTACTTC. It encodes CASSEYRGPYEQYF.

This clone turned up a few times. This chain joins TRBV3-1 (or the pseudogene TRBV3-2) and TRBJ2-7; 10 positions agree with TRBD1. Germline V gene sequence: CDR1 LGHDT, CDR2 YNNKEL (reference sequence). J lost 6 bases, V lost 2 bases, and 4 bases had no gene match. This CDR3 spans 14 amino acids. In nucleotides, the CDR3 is TGTGCCAGCAGCCAACGGGACAGGGGAGGCGAGCAGTACTTC. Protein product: CASSQRDRGGEQYF.

The CDR3 nucleotides read TGTGCCAGCAGCCCCCCCTTGAGCCTAGCCCACACAGATACGCAGTATTTT. It is translated as CASSPPLSLAHTDTQYF. The rearrangement links TRBV13 to TRBJ2-3; possible D gene TRBD2, 5 bases. This CDR3 contains 17 residues. Per the germline V gene, CDR1 is PRHDT and CDR2 is FYEKMQ (reference sequence). V shed 5 bases and J shed 2 bases, with 20 bases lying between them.

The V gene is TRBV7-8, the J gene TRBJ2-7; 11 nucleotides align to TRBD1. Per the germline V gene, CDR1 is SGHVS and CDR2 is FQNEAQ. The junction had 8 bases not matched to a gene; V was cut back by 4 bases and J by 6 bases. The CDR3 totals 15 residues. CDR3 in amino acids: CASSSYGTGGSEQYF. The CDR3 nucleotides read TGTGCCAGCAGCTCCTACGGGACAGGGGGATCCGAGCAGTACTTC.